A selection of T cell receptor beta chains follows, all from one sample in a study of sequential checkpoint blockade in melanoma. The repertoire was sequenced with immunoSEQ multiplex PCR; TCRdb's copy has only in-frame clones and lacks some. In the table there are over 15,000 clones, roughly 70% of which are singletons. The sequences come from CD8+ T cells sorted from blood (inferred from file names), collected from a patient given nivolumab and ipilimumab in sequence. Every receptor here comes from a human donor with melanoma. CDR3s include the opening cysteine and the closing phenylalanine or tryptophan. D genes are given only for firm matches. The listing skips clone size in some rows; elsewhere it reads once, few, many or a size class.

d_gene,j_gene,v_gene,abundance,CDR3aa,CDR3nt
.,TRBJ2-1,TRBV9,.,CASSVDGLPHNEQFF,TGTGCCAGCAGCGTAGATGGACTGCCCCATAATGAGCAGTTCTTC
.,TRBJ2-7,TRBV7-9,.,CASSPPRYHEQYF,TGTGCCAGCAGCCCACCTCGGTACCACGAGCAGTACTTC
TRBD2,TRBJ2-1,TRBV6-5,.,CASSLAGDYNEQFF,TGTGCCAGCAGTTTAGCGGGGGATTACAATGAGCAGTTCTTC
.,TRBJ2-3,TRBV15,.,CATSTREQEITDTQYF,TGTGCCACCAGCACCCGAGAACAGGAGATAACAGATACGCAGTATTTT
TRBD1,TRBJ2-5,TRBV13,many,CASSGGQGARETQYF,TGTGCCAGCAGCGGCGGACAGGGGGCTCGGGAGACCCAGTACTTC
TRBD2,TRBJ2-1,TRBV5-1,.,CASSSGLAGVFYNEQFF,TGCGCCAGCAGTTCGGGACTAGCGGGGGTTTTTTACAATGAGCAGTTCTTC
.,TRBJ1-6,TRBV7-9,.,CASSPDQPGRGNSPLHF,TGTGCCAGCAGCCCAGATCAACCGGGACGGGGGAATTCACCCCTCCACTTT
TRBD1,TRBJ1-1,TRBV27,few,CASSLSTGTKIYTEAFF,TGTGCCAGCAGTTTATCGACAGGGACGAAGATTTATACTGAAGCTTTCTTT
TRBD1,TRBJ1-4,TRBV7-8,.,CASSGRQGWGEKLFF,TGTGCCAGCAGCGGTAGACAGGGGTGGGGTGAAAAACTGTTTTTT
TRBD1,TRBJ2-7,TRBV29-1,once,CSVEEADRAWNEQYF,TGCAGCGTTGAAGAAGCGGACAGGGCCTGGAACGAGCAGTACTTC
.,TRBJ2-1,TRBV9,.,CASSVGGGTKQFF,TGTGCCAGCAGCGTAGGGGGCGGGACCAAGCAGTTCTTC
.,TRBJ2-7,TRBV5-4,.,CASSFGGVYEQYF,TGTGCCAGCAGCTTTGGAGGGGTATACGAGCAGTACTTC
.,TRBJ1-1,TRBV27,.,CASSRGTEAFF,TGTGCCAGCAGTCGGGGCACTGAAGCTTTCTTT
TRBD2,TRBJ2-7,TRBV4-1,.,CASSRITSGSGTYEQYF,TGCGCCAGCAGCCGGATTACTAGCGGGAGTGGAACCTACGAGCAGTACTTC
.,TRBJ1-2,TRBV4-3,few,CASSQDNSRGYTF,TGCGCCAGCAGCCAAGATAACAGTCGGGGCTACACCTTC
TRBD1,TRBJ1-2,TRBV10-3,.,CAITPDRRDGYTF,TGTGCCATCACCCCGGACAGGAGGGATGGCTACACCTTC
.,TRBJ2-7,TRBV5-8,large,CASNRDRTSSYEQYF,TGTGCCAGCAACCGGGACAGGACTAGCTCCTACGAGCAGTACTTC
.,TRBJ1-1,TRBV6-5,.,CASSLSGSAAEAFF,TGTGCCAGCAGTTTGAGCGGGAGTGCGGCTGAAGCTTTCTTT
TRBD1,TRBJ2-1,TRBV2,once,CASRLSGTGYNEQFF,TGTGCCAGCAGGCTATCGGGGACAGGCTACAATGAGCAGTTCTTC
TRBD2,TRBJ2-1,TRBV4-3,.,CASSQDSRLAGSSYNEQFF,TGCGCCAGCAGCCAAGATAGTCGGCTAGCGGGTAGCTCCTACAATGAGCAGTTCTTC